Here is one T cell receptor (beta chain) with its context. Its antigen is as yet unknown. The V and J ends lost 5 bases and 0 bases respectively, with 15 bases between them. There are 16 residues in the CDR3. Germline-derived CDR1 and CDR2 are SGHRS and YFSETQ. Unique molecular identifiers were carried by the TCR beta cDNA libraries. In TCRdb, the PCR reads were re-called with MiXCR into one record per CDR3 protein. The sample yields over 700,000 distinct CDR3 sequences, about 32% seen once. This sample stems from a study of post-analysis software for immune sequencing data. Study-level findings and limits: In patients, TRBV5-6, TRBV5-1 and TRBV20-1 belonged to five TRBV segments found more frequently than in controls.

This receptor was taken from a girl aged 10 to 17 with multiple sclerosis. Material for sequencing was blood. The chain joins TRBV5-1 to TRBJ2-4; D is possibly TRBD1 or TRBD2 (6 bases each). The CDR3 nucleotides read TGCGCCAGCAGTGCAGGGGACTTTATAGCCAAAAACATTCAGTACTTC. Translated, it gives CASSAGDFIAKNIQYF.